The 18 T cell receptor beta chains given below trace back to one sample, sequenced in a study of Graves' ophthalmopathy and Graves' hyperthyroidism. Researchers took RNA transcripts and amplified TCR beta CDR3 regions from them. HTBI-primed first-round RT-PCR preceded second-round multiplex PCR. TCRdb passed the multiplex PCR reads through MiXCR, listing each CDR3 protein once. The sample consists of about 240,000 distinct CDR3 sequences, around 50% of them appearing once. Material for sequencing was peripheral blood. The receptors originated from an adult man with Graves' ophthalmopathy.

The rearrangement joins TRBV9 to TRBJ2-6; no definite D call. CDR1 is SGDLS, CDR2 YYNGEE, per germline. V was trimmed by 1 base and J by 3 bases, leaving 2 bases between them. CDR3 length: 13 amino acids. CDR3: CASSVFGANVLTF. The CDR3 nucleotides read TGTGCCAGCAGCGTATTTGGGGCCAACGTCCTGACTTTC. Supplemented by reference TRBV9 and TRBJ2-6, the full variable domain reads DSGVTQTPKHLITATGQRVTLRCSPRSGDLSVYWYQQSLDQGLQFLIQYYNGEERAKGNILERFSAQQFPDLHSELNLSSLELGDSALYFCASSVFGANVLTFGAGSRLTVL.

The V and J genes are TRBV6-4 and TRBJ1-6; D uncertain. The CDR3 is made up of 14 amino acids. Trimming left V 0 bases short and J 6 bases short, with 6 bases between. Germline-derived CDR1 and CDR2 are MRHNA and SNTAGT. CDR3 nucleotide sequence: TGTGCCAGCAGTGACTCGGGCAGTAATTCACCCCTCCACTTT. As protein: CASSDSGSNSPLHF.

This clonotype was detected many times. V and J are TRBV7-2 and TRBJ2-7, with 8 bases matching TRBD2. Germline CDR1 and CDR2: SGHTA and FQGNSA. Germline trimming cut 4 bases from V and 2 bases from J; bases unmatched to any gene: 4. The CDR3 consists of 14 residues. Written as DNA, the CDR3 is TGTGCCAGCAGCTCCGGGACTAGAACCTACGAGCAGTACTTC. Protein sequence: CASSSGTRTYEQYF. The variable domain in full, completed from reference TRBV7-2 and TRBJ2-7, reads GAGVSQSPSNKVTEKGKDVELRCDPISGHTALYWYRQSLGQGLEFLIYFQGNSAPDKSGLPSDRFSAERTGGSVSTLTIQRTQQEDSAVYLCASSSGTRTYEQYFGPGTRLTVT.

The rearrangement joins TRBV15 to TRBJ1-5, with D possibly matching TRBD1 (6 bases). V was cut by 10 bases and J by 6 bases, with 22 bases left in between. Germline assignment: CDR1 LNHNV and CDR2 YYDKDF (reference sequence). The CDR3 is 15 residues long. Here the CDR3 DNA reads TGTGCCAGCAGTGAGATGGGGGGCGGGAGTCAGCCCCAGCATTTT. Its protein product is CASSEMGGGSQPQHF.

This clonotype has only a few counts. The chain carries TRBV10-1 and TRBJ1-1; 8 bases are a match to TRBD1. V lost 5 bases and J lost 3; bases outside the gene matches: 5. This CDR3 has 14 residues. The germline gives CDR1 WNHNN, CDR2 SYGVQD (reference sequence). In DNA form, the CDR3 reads TGCGCCAGCAGTCGGACAGGGTCGTACACTGAAGCTTTCTTT. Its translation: CASSRTGSYTEAFF.

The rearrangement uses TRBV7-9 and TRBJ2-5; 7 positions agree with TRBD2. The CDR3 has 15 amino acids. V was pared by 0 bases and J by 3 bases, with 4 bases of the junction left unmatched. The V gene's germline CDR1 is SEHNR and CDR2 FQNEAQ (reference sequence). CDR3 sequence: CASSLANLAEETQYF. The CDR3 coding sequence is TGTGCCAGCAGCTTAGCAAATCTAGCGGAAGAGACCCAGTACTTC.

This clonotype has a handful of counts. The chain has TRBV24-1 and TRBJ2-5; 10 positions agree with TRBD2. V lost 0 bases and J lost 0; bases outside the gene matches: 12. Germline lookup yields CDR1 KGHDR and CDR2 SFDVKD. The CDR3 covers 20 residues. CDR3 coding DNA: TGTGCCACCAGTGATTTGCCCCTGGCTAGCGGGAGTGGTTACCAAGAGACCCAGTACTTC. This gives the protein CATSDLPLASGSGYQETQYF.

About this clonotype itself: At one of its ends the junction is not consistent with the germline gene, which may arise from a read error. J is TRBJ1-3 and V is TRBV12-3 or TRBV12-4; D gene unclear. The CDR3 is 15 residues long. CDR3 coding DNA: TGTGCCAGTAGTTACTTCGGAAACTCTGGAAACACCATATATTTT. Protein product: CASSYFGNSGNTIYF.

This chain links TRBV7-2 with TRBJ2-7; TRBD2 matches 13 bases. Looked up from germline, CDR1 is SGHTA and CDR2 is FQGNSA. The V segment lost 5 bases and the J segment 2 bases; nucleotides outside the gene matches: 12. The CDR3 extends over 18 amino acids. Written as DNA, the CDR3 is TGTGCCAGCAGCCTGCCCAGGACTAGCGGGGGTCCTACCTACGAGCAGTACTTC. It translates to CASSLPRTSGGPTYEQYF.

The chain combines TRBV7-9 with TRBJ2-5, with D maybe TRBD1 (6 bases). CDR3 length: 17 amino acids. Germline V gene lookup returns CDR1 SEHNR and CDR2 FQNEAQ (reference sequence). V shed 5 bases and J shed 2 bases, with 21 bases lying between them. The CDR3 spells CASSQGRQAGGQETQYF. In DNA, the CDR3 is TGTGCCAGCAGCCAAGGAAGACAGGCCGGTGGGCAAGAGACCCAGTACTTC.

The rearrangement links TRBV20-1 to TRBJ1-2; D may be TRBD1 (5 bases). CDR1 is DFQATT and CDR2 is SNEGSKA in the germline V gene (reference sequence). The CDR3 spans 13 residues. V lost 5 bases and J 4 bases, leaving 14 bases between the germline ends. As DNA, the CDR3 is TGCAGTGCTGAGCCCCAGAGGGGCTATGGCTACACCTTC. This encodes CSAEPQRGYGYTF.

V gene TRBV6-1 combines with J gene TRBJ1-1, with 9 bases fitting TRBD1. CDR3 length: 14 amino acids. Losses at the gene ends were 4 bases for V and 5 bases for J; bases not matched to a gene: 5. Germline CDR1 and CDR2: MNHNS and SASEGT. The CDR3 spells CASSGGTGWTEAFF. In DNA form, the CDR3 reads TGTGCCAGCAGTGGCGGGACAGGGTGGACTGAAGCTTTCTTT.

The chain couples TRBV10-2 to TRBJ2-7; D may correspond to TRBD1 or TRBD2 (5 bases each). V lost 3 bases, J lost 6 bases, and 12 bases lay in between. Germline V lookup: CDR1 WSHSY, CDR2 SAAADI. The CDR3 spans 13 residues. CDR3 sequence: CASSDGAIFEQYF. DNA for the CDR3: TGCGCCAGCAGTGACGGGGCCATCTTCGAGCAGTACTTC.

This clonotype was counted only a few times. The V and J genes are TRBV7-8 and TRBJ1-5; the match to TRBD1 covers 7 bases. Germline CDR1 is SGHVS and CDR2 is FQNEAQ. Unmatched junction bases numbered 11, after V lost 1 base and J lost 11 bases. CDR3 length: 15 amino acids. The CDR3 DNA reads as TGTGCCAGCAGCTTAGTCGACAGGGTTAATAGGGCCCAGCATTTT. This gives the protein CASSLVDRVNRAQHF.

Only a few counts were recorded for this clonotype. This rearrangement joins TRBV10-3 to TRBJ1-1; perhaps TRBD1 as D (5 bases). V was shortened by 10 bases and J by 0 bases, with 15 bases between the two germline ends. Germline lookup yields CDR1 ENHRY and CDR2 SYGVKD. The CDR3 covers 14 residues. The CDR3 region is CASRDPDMNTEAFF. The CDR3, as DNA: TGTGCCAGCCGGGACCCCGACATGAACACTGAAGCTTTCTTT.

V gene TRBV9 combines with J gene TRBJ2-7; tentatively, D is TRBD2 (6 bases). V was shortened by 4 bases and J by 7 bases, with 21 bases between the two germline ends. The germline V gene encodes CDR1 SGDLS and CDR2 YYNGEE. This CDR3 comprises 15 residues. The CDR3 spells CASSSTPGLRWEQYF. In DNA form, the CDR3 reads TGTGCCAGCAGCTCCACACCGGGACTTCGCTGGGAGCAGTACTTC.

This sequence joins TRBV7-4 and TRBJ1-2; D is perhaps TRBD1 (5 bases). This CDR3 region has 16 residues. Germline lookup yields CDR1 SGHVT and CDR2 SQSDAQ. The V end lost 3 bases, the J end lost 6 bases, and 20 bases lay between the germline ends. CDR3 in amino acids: CASSLIRDPEGDGYTF. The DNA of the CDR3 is TGTGCCAGCAGCTTGATAAGGGACCCAGAAGGAGATGGCTACACCTTC.

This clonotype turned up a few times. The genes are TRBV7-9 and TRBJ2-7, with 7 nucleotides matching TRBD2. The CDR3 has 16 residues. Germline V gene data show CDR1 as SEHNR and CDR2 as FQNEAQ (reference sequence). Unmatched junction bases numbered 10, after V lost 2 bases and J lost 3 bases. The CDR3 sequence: CASSLTGRVHYYEQYF. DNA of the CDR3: TGTGCCAGCAGCTTAACGGGGAGGGTCCACTACTACGAGCAGTACTTC.